A selection of T cell receptor beta chains follows, all from one sample in a study of chemoradiotherapy in HPV16-positive cancers. Using immunoSEQ multiplex PCR, the repertoire was profiled, and TCRdb retains in-frame clones only, with some absent. The repertoire includes 25,000 to 35,000 clones, 91% of them detected once, and approximately 22% sits in the top ten. Sequencing used blood, obtained from a patient who underwent chemoradiotherapy. All receptors derive from a human donor with HPV-associated anogenital cancer. The CDR3 runs from the conserved cysteine through the conserved F or W. Each record gives: CDR3 protein, CDR3 DNA, J gene, D gene, V gene, clone size. The D gene is left open where the match is weak. A clone size is listed for some rows: how often the clone was seen (once, few, many), or a class if it is expanded.

CASSSGLYWGPDTQYF,TGTGCCAGCAGCTCCGGGCTTTATTGGGGCCCAGATACGCAGTATTTT,TRBJ2-3,.,TRBV7-9,.
CAWSPGQGNQPQHF,TGTGCCTGGAGTCCGGGACAGGGCAATCAGCCCCAGCATTTT,TRBJ1-5,TRBD1,TRBV30,.
CASSSGLAGASDTQYF,TGTGCCAGCTCATCCGGACTAGCGGGGGCCTCCGATACGCAGTATTTT,TRBJ2-3,TRBD2,TRBV18,.
CASSFPSIAKPNYEQYF,TGTGCCAGCAGCTTCCCCTCCATAGCGAAGCCAAACTACGAGCAGTACTTC,TRBJ2-7,.,TRBV11-3,.
CASSIWGGTGNEQFF,TGTGCCAGCAGCATATGGGGCGGGACGGGCAATGAGCAGTTCTTC,TRBJ2-1,.,TRBV6-6,.
CASSRWETQYF,TGTGCCAGCAGCCGGTGGGAGACCCAGTACTTC,TRBJ2-5,.,TRBV19,.
CASGSWGNEQFF,TGTGCTAGTGGTTCGTGGGGGAATGAGCAGTTCTTC,TRBJ2-1,.,TRBV12-5,.
CASSRTGTGSNEKLFF,TGTGCCAGCAGCCGCACCGGGACAGGGAGTAATGAAAAACTGTTTTTT,TRBJ1-4,TRBD1,TRBV11-2,.
CASSESRTGVDEQYF,TGCGCCAGCAGTGAGTCGAGGACAGGGGTTGACGAGCAGTACTTC,TRBJ2-7,TRBD1,TRBV10-1,.
CASSFFPGELFF,TGTGCCAGCAGCTTCTTTCCCGGGGAGCTGTTTTTT,TRBJ2-2,.,TRBV7-8,.
CASSPIAGDTYEQYF,TGTGCCAGCAGTCCTATAGCGGGCGATACCTACGAGCAGTACTTC,TRBJ2-7,TRBD2,TRBV6-6,.
CSVDRFSTDTQYF,TGCAGCGTTGATCGCTTTAGCACAGATACGCAGTATTTT,TRBJ2-3,.,TRBV29-1,.
CASSLRDNTEAFF,TGCGCCAGCAGCTTAAGGGACAACACTGAAGCTTTCTTT,TRBJ1-1,.,TRBV5-1,.
CASLGRTSGGIYEQYF,TGTGCCAGTCTCGGTCGGACTAGCGGGGGAATCTACGAGCAGTACTTC,TRBJ2-7,TRBD2,TRBV6-6,.
CASSYPDREDTQYF,TGTGCCAGCAGTTACCCGGACAGGGAAGATACGCAGTATTTT,TRBJ2-3,TRBD1,TRBV6-5,.
CASSPTSGAYEQYF,TGTGCCAGCAGCCCAACTAGCGGGGCCTACGAGCAGTACTTC,TRBJ2-7,TRBD2,TRBV7-9,.
CAGVGTTDTQYF,TGTGCCGGGGTGGGGACAACAGATACGCAGTATTTT,TRBJ2-3,.,TRBV2,once
CAISPRPQETQYF,TGTGCCATCAGCCCCCGCCCCCAAGAGACCCAGTACTTC,TRBJ2-5,.,TRBV10-3,.
CASSVAAGQTDTQYF,TGTGCCAGCAGCGTAGCAGCGGGTCAAACAGATACGCAGTATTTT,TRBJ2-3,.,TRBV9,.
CASSQDFHEQYF,TGCGCCAGCAGCCAAGATTTCCACGAGCAGTACTTC,TRBJ2-7,.,TRBV4-1,few
CASSLGPGAQETQYF,TGTGCCAGCAGCTTAGGGCCGGGAGCCCAAGAGACCCAGTACTTC,TRBJ2-5,.,TRBV7-2,.
CASSLVSGNTIYF,TGTGCCAGCAGCTTAGTGAGCGGAAACACCATATATTTT,TRBJ1-3,.,TRBV7-2,.
CASSEDDGTGELFF,TGTGCCAGCAGTGAGGATGACGGCACCGGGGAGCTGTTTTTT,TRBJ2-2,.,TRBV6-1,once
CASSLFPGPKNIQYF,TGTGCCAGCAGTCTCTTCCCGGGACCCAAAAACATTCAGTACTTC,TRBJ2-4,.,TRBV6-5,.
CASSVWGVSGYTF,TGTGCCAGCAGTGTGTGGGGCGTTTCTGGCTACACCTTC,TRBJ1-2,.,TRBV2,once
CASSQGQGAYNEQFF,TGTGCCAGCTCACAGGGACAGGGGGCCTACAATGAGCAGTTCTTC,TRBJ2-1,TRBD1,TRBV18,.
CASSPGQFNQPQHF,TGTGCCAGCAGCCCCGGACAGTTCAATCAGCCCCAGCATTTT,TRBJ1-5,.,TRBV6-6,.
CASSFYRGTAEAFF,TGCGCCAGCAGCTTTTACAGGGGCACGGCTGAAGCTTTCTTT,TRBJ1-1,TRBD1,TRBV5-1,.